The sequence of this TCR beta chain was determined in a study of CD8+ T cells in alopecia areata. CDR1 and CDR2 from the germline V gene are SGHRS and YFSETQ. V lost 0 bases, J lost 8 bases, and 11 bases lay in between. This CDR3 is 13 amino acids long. Indicated treatment: oral pan-JAK inhibitor, 5-10 mg twice daily. Following extraction, RNA underwent reverse transcription to cDNA, which served as the sequencing template. The protocol was immunoSEQ multiplex PCR, while the TCRdb copy is restricted to in-frame clones and leaves out a portion. Among about 190,000 clones listed, roughly 64% were seen once.

Sample: CD8+ T cells sorted from blood, taken at week 24, from a patient treated with tofacitinib. This chain links TRBV5-1 with TRBJ1-1; D remains ambiguous. The TCR originated in a human donor with alopecia areata. Here the CDR3 DNA reads TGCGCCAGCAGCTTGGCAGTGACTCAAGAAGCTTTCTTT. Amino acid sequence: CASSLAVTQEAFF. The entire variable domain, with the rest obtained from reference TRBV5-1 and TRBJ1-1, is as follows: KAGVTQTPRYLIKTRGQQVTLSCSPISGHRSVSWYQQTPGQGLQFLFEYFSETQRNKGNFPGRFSGRQFSNSRSEMNVSTLELGDSALYLCASSLAVTQEAFFGQGTRLTVV.